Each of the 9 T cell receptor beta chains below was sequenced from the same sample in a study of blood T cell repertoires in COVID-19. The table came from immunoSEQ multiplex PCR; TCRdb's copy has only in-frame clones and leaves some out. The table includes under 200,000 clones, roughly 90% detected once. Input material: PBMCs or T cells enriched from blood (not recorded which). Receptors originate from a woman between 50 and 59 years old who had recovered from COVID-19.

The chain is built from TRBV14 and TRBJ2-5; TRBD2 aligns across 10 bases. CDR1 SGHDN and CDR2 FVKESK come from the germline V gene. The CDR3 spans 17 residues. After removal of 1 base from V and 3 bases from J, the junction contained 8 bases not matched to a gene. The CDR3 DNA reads TGTGCCAGCAGCCAAGCGCGGGGGCTAGCGGGAGAAGAGACCCAGTACTTC. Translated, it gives CASSQARGLAGEETQYF.

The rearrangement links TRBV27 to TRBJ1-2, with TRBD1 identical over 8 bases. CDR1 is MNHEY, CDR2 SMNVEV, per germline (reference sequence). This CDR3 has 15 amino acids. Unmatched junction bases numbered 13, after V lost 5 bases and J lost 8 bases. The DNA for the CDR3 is TGTGCCAGCAGTCCGGCGCCGTTACAGGGGGGAGGCTACACCTTC. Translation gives CASSPAPLQGGGYTF.

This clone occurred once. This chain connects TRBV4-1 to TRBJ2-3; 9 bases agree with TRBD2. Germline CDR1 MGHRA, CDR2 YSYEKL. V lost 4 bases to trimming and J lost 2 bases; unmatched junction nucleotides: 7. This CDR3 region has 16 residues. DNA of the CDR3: TGCGCCAGCAGCCCCAGTTCTAGCGGGGTCACAGATACGCAGTATTTT. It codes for CASSPSSSGVTDTQYF.

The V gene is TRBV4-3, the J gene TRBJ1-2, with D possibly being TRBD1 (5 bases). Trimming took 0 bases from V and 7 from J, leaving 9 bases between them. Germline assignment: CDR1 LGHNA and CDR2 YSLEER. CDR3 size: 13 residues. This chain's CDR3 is CASSQDVGGGYTF. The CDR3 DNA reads TGCGCCAGCAGCCAAGATGTCGGGGGTGGCTACACCTTC.

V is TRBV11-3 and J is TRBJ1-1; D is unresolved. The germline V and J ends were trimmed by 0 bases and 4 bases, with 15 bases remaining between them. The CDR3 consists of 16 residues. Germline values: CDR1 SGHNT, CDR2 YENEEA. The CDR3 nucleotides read TGTGCCAGCAGCTTAGATACGGGCGGCGGGGTCACTGAAGCTTTCTTT. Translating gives CASSLDTGGGVTEAFF.

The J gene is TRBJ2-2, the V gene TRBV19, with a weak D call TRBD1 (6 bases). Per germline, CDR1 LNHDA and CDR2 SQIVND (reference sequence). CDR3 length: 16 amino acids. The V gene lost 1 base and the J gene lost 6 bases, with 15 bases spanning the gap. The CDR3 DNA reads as TGTGCCAGTAGTATAGTTCGAGGGGCAGGGGCCGGGGAGCTGTTTTTT. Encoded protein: CASSIVRGAGAGELFF.

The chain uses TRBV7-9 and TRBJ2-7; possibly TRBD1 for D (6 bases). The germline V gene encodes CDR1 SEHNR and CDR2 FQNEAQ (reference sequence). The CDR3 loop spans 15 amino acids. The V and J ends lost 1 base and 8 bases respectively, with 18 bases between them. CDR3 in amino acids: CASSLGDGTILQQYF. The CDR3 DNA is TGTGCCAGCAGCTTAGGGGATGGGACAATACTCCAGCAGTACTTC. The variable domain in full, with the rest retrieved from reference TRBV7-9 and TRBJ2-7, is DTGVSQNPRHKITKRGQNVTFRCDPISEHNRLYWYRQTLGQGPEFLTYFQNEAQLEKSRLLSDRFSAERPKGSFSTLEIQRTEQGDSAMYLCASSLGDGTILQQYFGPGTRLTVT.

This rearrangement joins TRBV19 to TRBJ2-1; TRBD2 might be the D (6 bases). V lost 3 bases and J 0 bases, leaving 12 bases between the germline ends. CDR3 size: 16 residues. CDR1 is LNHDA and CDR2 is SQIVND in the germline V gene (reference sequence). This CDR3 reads CASSIGPGGSYNEQFF. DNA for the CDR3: TGTGCCAGTAGTATCGGCCCCGGGGGCTCCTACAATGAGCAGTTCTTC.

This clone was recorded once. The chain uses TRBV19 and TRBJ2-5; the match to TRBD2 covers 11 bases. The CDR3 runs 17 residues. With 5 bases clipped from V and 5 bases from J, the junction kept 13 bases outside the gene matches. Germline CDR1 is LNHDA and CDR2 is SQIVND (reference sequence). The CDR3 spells CASSVIAGGPREETQYF. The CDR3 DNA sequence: TGTGCCAGTAGTGTGATAGCGGGGGGGCCGAGGGAGGAGACCCAGTACTTC.